Listed here are 18 T cell receptor beta chains from one sample, sequenced in a study of blood T cell repertoires in COVID-19. This table comes from immunoSEQ multiplex PCR, and its TCRdb copy is limited to in-frame clones, with some not included. The profile covers under 300,000 clones, with around 88% appearing a single time and 10% to 15% taken by the ten largest. Specimen: peripheral blood. The receptors stem from a man older than 75 with acute or convalescent COVID-19.

The genes are TRBV15 and TRBJ2-7; possibly TRBD1 for D (6 bases). V gave up 2 bases and J gave up 7 bases, with 21 bases separating them. Germline V gene lookup returns CDR1 LNHNV and CDR2 YYDKDF (reference sequence). This CDR3 is built from 16 residues. The CDR3: CATSRTDSFRSAEQYF. The CDR3 nucleotides are TGTGCCACCAGCAGAACGGACAGTTTTAGGTCGGCTGAGCAGTACTTC.

The chain recombines TRBV2 with TRBJ1-5, with a possible D match to TRBD1 (5 bases). The ends were cut back, 6 bases at V and 9 bases at J, with 15 bases in the middle. The CDR3 totals 13 residues. Germline assignment: CDR1 SNHLY and CDR2 FYNNEI. Here the CDR3 reads CASSADSSLPQHF. CDR3 DNA: TGTGCCAGCAGCGCTGACAGTTCCCTGCCCCAGCATTTT.

This clone has just a few counts. This same CDR3 is encoded by further DNA sequences in the sample. This rearrangement joins TRBV28 to TRBJ1-5, with 7 bases that match TRBD1. The CDR3 consists of 15 residues. The V and J ends lost 5 bases and 0 bases, in that order; junction bases with no gene match: 4. The V gene's germline CDR1 is MDHEN and CDR2 SYDVKM. CDR3 loop: CASSPRGPSNQPQHF. DNA for the CDR3: TGTGCCAGCAGTCCGAGGGGGCCTAGCAATCAGCCCCAGCATTTT.

The CDR3 coding sequence is TGTGCCAGCAGCTTAGGAGACAGGGGTATTAGCTTCAATCAGCCCCAGCATTTT. Translated, it gives CASSLGDRGISFNQPQHF. This chain links TRBV7-9 with TRBJ1-5; 8 bases align to TRBD1. The V and J ends lost 1 base and 3 bases, in that order; junction bases with no gene match: 11. This CDR3 region has 18 residues. Germline V CDR1 and CDR2: SEHNR, FQNEAQ (reference sequence).

The chain uses TRBV5-6 and TRBJ2-2; D unclear. CDR1 and CDR2 from the germline V gene are SGHDT and YYEEEE. This CDR3 comprises 13 residues. With 2 bases removed from V and 6 bases from J, the gap between germline ends came to 8 bases. CDR3 sequence (DNA): TGTGCCAGCAGCTTTTACCAGGCCGGGGAGCTGTTTTTT. Protein: CASSFYQAGELFF.

This clone came up a few times. The chain carries TRBV19 and TRBJ1-1; TRBD1 agrees at 9 bases. V lost 7 bases to trimming and J lost 5 bases; unmatched junction nucleotides: 11. The CDR3 runs 15 residues. From germline, CDR1 is LNHDA and CDR2 SQIVND (reference sequence). Here the CDR3 reads CASNNLGTGLTEAFF. In DNA form, the CDR3 reads TGTGCCAGTAACAACCTCGGGACAGGGTTAACTGAAGCTTTCTTT.

The chain combines TRBV4-1 with TRBJ1-5, with 11 positions matching TRBD1. J gave up 6 bases and V 5 bases, and 6 bases lay outside the gene matches. CDR3 length: 15 amino acids. CDR1 MGHRA and CDR2 YSYEKL come from the germline V gene. The CDR3 sequence: CASSGQGAAGQPQHF. In DNA, the CDR3 is TGCGCCAGCAGCGGACAGGGGGCGGCGGGTCAGCCCCAGCATTTT.

The J gene is TRBJ1-2, the V gene TRBV28; 7 positions agree with TRBD1. This CDR3 region has 14 residues. V lost 6 bases, J lost 6 bases, and 10 bases stayed unmatched. Germline CDR1 and CDR2: MDHEN and SYDVKM. The chain's CDR3 is CASRRPTGTDGYTF. DNA for the CDR3: TGTGCCAGCAGGCGCCCGACAGGGACGGATGGCTACACCTTC.

The V gene is TRBV7-8, the J gene TRBJ1-1, with D unresolved. The V end was cut by 2 bases, the J end by 1 base, with 8 bases between. The CDR3 extends over 14 amino acids. Germline CDR1 reads SGHVS; CDR2 reads FQNEAQ. The CDR3 loop is CASSLNTANTEAFF. The CDR3 DNA sequence: TGTGCCAGCAGCTTAAATACAGCGAACACTGAAGCTTTCTTT.

The chain recombines TRBV27 with TRBJ1-2; TRBD1 might be the D (5 bases). CDR3 length equals 17 residues. Trimming removed 5 bases at V and 7 bases at J, with 26 bases between. Germline lookup yields CDR1 MNHEY and CDR2 SMNVEV (reference sequence). The CDR3 sequence is CASSPAAGRGGKGGYTF. CDR3 DNA sequence: TGTGCCAGCAGTCCCGCTGCGGGGCGGGGGGGAAAAGGTGGCTACACCTTC.

The chain recombines TRBV7-2 with TRBJ1-3; no clear D. Germline V lookup: CDR1 SGHTA, CDR2 FQGNSA. The ends were cut back, 1 base at V and 0 bases at J, with 10 bases in the middle. The CDR3 sequence is 16 residues long. The DNA of the CDR3 is TGTGCCAGCAGCTTAGTCGTACACCACTCTGGAAACACCATATATTTT. As protein: CASSLVVHHSGNTIYF.

The gene calls are TRBV3-1 (or the pseudogene TRBV3-2) and TRBJ1-6; TRBD1 is a possible D gene (6 bases). CDR1 is LGHDT, CDR2 YNNKEL, per germline (reference sequence). This CDR3 contains 15 residues. V was cut by 5 bases and J by 7 bases, with 15 bases left in between. DNA for the CDR3: TGTGCCAGCAGCTATATCGCGAGGGGGAATTCACCCCTCCACTTT. As protein: CASSYIARGNSPLHF.

In this sample, this clone turned up a few times. CDR3 bases: TGCGCCAGCAGCCCGGGGATCCTAGCTTCGAACACCGGGGAGCTGTTTTTT. It encodes CASSPGILASNTGELFF. The chain combines TRBV5-1 with TRBJ2-2, with a possible D match to TRBD2 (5 bases). The V end was cut by 4 bases, the J end by 0 bases, with 16 bases between. CDR3 length: 17 amino acids. CDR1 is SGHRS, CDR2 YFSETQ, per germline. Supplemented by reference TRBV5-1 and TRBJ2-2, the full variable domain reads KAGVTQTPRYLIKTRGQQVTLSCSPISGHRSVSWYQQTPGQGLQFLFEYFSETQRNKGNFPGRFSGRQFSNSRSEMNVSTLELGDSALYLCASSPGILASNTGELFFGEGSRLTVL.

The V gene is TRBV5-6, the J gene TRBJ1-5; D is unresolved. There are 14 residues in the CDR3. The V and J ends lost 4 bases and 4 bases respectively, with 12 bases between them. The germline V gene has CDR1 SGHDT and CDR2 YYEEEE. The CDR3 bases are TGTGCCAGCAGCCTGTGGCAGGTAAATCAGCCCCAGCATTTT. Protein: CASSLWQVNQPQHF.

The CDR3 loop reads CASSSLTRSRDRGTGYTF. CDR3 DNA sequence: TGTGCCAGCAGCTCCCTCACGCGTAGTAGGGACAGGGGGACAGGCTACACCTTC. The rearrangement joins TRBV11-2 to TRBJ1-2, with TRBD1 matching over 11 bases. Germline V lookup: CDR1 SGHAT, CDR2 FQNNGV. The CDR3 consists of 18 residues. Trimming took 4 bases from V and 8 from J; bases not matched to a gene: 18. The full variable domain, with the rest looked up from reference TRBV11-2 and TRBJ1-2, is EAGVAQSPRYKIIEKRQSVAFWCNPISGHATLYWYQQILGQGPKLLIQFQNNGVVDDSQLPKDRFSAERLKGVDSTLKIQPAKLEDSAVYLCASSSLTRSRDRGTGYTFGSGTRLTVV.

The genes are TRBV2 and TRBJ2-1; a possible D gene is TRBD1 (6 bases). Per germline, CDR1 SNHLY and CDR2 FYNNEI. The CDR3 contains 15 residues. Between the trimmed V and J ends, which lost 7 bases and 5 bases, there was a span of 18 bases. The CDR3 DNA reads TGTGCCAGCACCCCTCGGTACAGGGCAAACAATGAGCAGTTCTTC. This gives the protein CASTPRYRANNEQFF.

The chain recombines TRBV5-1 with TRBJ2-1, with D possibly matching TRBD2 (6 bases). V lost 2 bases, J lost 1 base, and 7 bases lay in between. The CDR3 length is 14 residues. Germline V gene sequence: CDR1 SGHRS, CDR2 YFSETQ. The DNA of the CDR3 is TGCGCCAGCAGCTTTGGGGGGTCCTACAATGAGCAGTTCTTC. Translated: CASSFGGSYNEQFF.

The chain combines TRBV3-1 (or the pseudogene TRBV3-2) with TRBJ1-5; 9 positions match TRBD1. Germline CDR1 reads LGHDT; CDR2 reads YNNKEL (reference sequence). There are 15 residues in the CDR3. The V segment lost 4 bases and the J segment 4 bases; nucleotides outside the gene matches: 5. The CDR3 region has the DNA TGTGCCAGCAGCCGGACGACAGGGGGGAATCAGCCCCAGCATTTT. Amino acids: CASSRTTGGNQPQHF.